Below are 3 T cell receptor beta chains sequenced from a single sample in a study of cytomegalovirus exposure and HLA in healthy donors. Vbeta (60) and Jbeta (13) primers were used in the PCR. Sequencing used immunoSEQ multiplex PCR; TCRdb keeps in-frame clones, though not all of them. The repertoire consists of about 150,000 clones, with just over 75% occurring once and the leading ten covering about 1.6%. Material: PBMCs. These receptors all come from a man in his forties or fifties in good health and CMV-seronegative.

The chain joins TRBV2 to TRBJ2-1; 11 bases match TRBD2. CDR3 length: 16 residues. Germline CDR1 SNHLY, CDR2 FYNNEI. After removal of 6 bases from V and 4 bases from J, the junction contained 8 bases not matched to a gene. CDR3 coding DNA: TGTGCCAGCAGCCCTTGGGGACTAGCGGCTTACAATGAGCAGTTCTTC. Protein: CASSPWGLAAYNEQFF. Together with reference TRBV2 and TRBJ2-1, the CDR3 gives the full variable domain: EPEVTQTPSHQVTQMGQEVILRCVPISNHLYFYWYRQILGQKVEFLVSFYNNEISEKSEIFDDQFSVERPDGSNFTLKIRSTKLEDSAMYFCASSPWGLAAYNEQFFGPGTRLTVL.

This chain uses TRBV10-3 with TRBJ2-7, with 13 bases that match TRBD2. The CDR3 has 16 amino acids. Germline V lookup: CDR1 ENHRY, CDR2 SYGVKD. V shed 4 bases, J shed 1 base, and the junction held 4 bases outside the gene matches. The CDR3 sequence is CAISGTSGRESYEQYF. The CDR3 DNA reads TGTGCCATCAGTGGTACTAGCGGGAGGGAATCCTACGAGCAGTACTTC.

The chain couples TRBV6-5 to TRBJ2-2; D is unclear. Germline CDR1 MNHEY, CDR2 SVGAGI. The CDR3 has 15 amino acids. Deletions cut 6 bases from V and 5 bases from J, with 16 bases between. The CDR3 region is CASRAPPIQTGELFF. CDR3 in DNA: TGTGCCAGCAGAGCCCCACCTATACAGACCGGGGAGCTGTTTTTT.